This T cell receptor beta chain was retrieved from a study of blood T cell repertoires in COVID-19. CDR1 SGHNT and CDR2 YYREEE come from the germline V gene (reference sequence). Unmatched junction bases numbered 12, after V lost 0 bases and J lost 1 base. This CDR3 comprises 18 residues. In the authors' methods: Amplification of reference gene primers was used by the study to estimate nucleated cell counts. TCRdb's table, derived via immunoSEQ multiplex PCR, lists solely in-frame clones and lacks some. D and trimming were read from the DNA, whereas the V and J calls and clone size are those reported in that table. The sample has about 210,000 clones; 85% are singletons.

The V and J genes are TRBV5-4 and TRBJ1-2; 7 bases are shared with TRBD1. The clonotype was recovered from a man in his sixties with COVID-19, enrolled during active disease. Sequenced input: peripheral blood. The CDR3 nucleotides read TGTGCCAGCAGCTTGGGGGGGACAGCCCCGGTGGTTAACTATGGCTACACCTTC. This gives the protein CASSLGGTAPVVNYGYTF.